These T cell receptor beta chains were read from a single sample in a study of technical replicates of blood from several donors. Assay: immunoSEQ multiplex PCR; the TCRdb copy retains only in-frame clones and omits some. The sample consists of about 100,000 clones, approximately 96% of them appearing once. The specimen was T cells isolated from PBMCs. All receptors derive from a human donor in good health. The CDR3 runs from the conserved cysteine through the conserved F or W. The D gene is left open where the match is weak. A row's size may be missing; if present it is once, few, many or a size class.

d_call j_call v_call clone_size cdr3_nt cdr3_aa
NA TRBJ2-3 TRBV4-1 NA TGCGCCAGCAGCCAAGTAGGGGGAGATACGCAGTATTTT CASSQVGGDTQYF
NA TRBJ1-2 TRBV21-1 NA TGTGCCAGCAGCAAAGATGAGTCGGAGTTTGGAACTAACTATGGCTACACCTTC CASSKDESEFGTNYGYTF
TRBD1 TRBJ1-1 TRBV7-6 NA TGTGCCAGCAGCTTGGGACAGGGGTCATACACTGAAGCTTTCTTT CASSLGQGSYTEAFF
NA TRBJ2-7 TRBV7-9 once TGTGCCAGCAGCCCCGACACCTACGAGCAGTACTTC CASSPDTYEQYF
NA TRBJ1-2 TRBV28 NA TGTGCCAGCAGTTCGCCCGGGACACCCTATGGCTACACCTTC CASSSPGTPYGYTF
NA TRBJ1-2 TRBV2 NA TGTGCCAGCAGTGCCCCCGGGACTTGGCATGGCTACACCTTC CASSAPGTWHGYTF
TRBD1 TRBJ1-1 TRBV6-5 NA TGTGCCAGCAGTTACGACAGGGTGTACACTGAAGCTTTCTTT CASSYDRVYTEAFF
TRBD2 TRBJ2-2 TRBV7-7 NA TGTGCCATACCGCGGGGGGCAGACGGGGAGCTGTTTTTT CAIPRGADGELFF
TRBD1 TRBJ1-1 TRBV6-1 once TGTGCCAGCTTTAGGACAGGGGGCAGAGTCACTGAAGCTTTCTTT CASFRTGGRVTEAFF
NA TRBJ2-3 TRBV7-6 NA TGTGCCAGCAGCTTCGGGACTGGCACAGATACGCAGTATTTT CASSFGTGTDTQYF
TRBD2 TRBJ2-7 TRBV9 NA TGTGCCAGCAGCGTAGTATCCGGGGGGGTGCAGTACTTC CASSVVSGGVQYF
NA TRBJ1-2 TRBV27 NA TGTGCCAGCAGTTTGGCCTGGAACTATGGCTACACCTTC CASSLAWNYGYTF
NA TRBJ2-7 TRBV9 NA TGTGCCAGCAGCGTAGGTTACAGTCCCTCCTACGAGCAGTACTTC CASSVGYSPSYEQYF
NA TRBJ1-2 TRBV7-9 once TGTGCCAGCAGCTTTAGGGGCCGTAACTATGGCTACACCTTC CASSFRGRNYGYTF
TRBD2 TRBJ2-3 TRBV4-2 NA TGTGCCAGCAGCCAAGTAGCGGGCCAAAGCACAGATACGCAGTATTTT CASSQVAGQSTDTQYF
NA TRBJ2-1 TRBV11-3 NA TGTGCCAGCAGCTCTAACTATTACCGGGAGAGAAGTTACAATGAGCAGTTCTTC CASSSNYYRERSYNEQFF
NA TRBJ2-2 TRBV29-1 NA TGCAGCGTTGAAGACTGGCGGGACACCGGGGAGCTGTTTTTT CSVEDWRDTGELFF